These 2 T cell receptor beta chains were sequenced from one sample in a study of regulatory T cells in long-lasting Graves disease. The time point denotes: persistent/refractory GD, antithyroid drugs over 5 years with positive TRAb. TCR sequences were obtained from RNA taken from PBMCs. TCR beta libraries were built with iRepertoire HTBI primers and Arm-PCR of CDR3 regions. MiXCR was run by TCRdb on the multiplex PCR reads, yielding one entry per CDR3 protein. The sample consists of fewer than 400,000 distinct CDR3 sequences, less than 25% of them appearing once. Material: peripheral blood mononuclear cells (PBMCs), obtained when the disease was refractory, from a patient treated with antithyroid drugs. The origin of the receptors is a female donor with Graves disease.

This clonotype was seen only a few times. This chain joins TRBV27 and TRBJ2-7, with 9 bases lining up with TRBD2. V lost 2 bases and J lost 3; bases outside the gene matches: 5. CDR1 and CDR2 (germline): MNHEY, SMNVEV (reference sequence). This CDR3 has 15 residues. As DNA, the CDR3 is TGTGCCAGCAGTTTAAGCGCTAGCGGGAACTACGAGCAGTACTTC. It yields the protein CASSLSASGNYEQYF.

This clonotype occurred a few times. V gene TRBV20-1 combines with J gene TRBJ1-1, with 7 bases matching TRBD1. After removal of 1 base from V and 7 bases from J, the junction contained 6 bases not matched to a gene. Germline V CDR1 and CDR2: DFQATT, SNEGSKA (reference sequence). This CDR3 has 13 amino acids. CDR3: CSARVDGTVEAFF. CDR3 nucleotide sequence: TGCAGTGCTAGAGTAGATGGGACAGTTGAAGCTTTCTTT.